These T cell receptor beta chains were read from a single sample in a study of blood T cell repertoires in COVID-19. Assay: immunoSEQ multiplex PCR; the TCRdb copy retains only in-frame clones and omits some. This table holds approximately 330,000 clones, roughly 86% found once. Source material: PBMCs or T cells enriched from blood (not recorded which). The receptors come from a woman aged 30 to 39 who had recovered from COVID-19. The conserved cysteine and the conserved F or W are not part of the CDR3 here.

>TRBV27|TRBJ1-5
ASSLWRGEDQPQH
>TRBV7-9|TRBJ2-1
ASRSQGNEQF
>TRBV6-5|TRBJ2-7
ASSYPGGGQAYEQY
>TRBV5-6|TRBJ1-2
ASSLRQVSGGYT
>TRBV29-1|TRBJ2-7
SVEDKAGAGSYEQY
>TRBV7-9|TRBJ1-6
ASSHPDRGSPLH
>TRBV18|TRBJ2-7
ASSPGQRFASYEQY
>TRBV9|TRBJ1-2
ASSVELWAGPNGYT
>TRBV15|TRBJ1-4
ATSQRGRSSEKLF
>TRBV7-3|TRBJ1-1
ASSLSADSLNTEAF
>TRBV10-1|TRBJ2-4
ASSDQQGLGAKNIQY
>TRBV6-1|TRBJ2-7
ASSEVAGTYEQY
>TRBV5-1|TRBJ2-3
ASSLVLSGYTDTQY
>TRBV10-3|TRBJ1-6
AIRIDYNSPLH
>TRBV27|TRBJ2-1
ASSLLGTSGSKSYNEQF
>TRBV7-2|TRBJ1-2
ASSLAPASGNYGYT
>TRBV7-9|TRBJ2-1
ASSSISSGRPHGEQF
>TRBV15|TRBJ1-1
ATSRGVGSTEAF
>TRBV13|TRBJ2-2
ASSWGLAETGELF
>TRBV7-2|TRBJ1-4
ASSLDRGNEKLF
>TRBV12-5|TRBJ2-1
ASGLRGYNEQF
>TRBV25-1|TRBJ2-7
ASSWPFRAGSSYEQY
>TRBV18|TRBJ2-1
ASSPREITYNEQF
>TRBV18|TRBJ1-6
ASSPPGTHDSYNSPLH
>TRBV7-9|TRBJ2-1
ASSLVSREPF
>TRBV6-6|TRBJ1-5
ASSRGPHGNQPQH
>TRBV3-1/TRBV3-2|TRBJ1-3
ASLLRGGESGNTIY
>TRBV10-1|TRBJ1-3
ASSDGDSSGNTIY
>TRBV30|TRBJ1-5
AWSLAGGPQH
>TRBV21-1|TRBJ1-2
APDKGVYGYT
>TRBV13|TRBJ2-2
ASSSFVREGRSRGELF
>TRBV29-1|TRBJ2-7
SVEDRGSSYEQY
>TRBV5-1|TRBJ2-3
ASSLARGRSTDTQY
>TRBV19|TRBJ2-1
ATADTQAYNEQF
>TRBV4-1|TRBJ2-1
ASSPPLAEQF
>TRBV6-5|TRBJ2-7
ASSYSGGRKYEQY
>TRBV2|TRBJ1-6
ASHPEAGFRSPLH
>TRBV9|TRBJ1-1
ASSPRETEAF
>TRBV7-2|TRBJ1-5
ASSLATGIYQPQH
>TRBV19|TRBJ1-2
ASSIQASNYGYT
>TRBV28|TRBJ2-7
ASSFILGTTQLSYEQY
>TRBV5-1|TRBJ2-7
ASSWDRDNEQY
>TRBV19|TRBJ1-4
ASSQQGWNEKLF
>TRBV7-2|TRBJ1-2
ASSSPPGTLWGGYT
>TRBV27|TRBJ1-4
ASSLLQGKRNEKLF
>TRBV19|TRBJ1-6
ASSIGIPNSPLH
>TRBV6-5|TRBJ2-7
ASTGSGLGDYEQY
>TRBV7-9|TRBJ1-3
ASSQIPGQGALSGNTIY
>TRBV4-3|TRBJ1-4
ASSQSGGGELF
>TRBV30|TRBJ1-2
AWSLRGIYGYT
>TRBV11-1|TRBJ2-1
ASSAGLAGYNEQF
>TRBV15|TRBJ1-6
ATSREGTGDSPLH
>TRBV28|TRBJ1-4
ASSMPSMGPNEKLF
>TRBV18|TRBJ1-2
ASSSQRDRANYGYT
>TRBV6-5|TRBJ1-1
ASSSTGDGDTEAF
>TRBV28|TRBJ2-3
ASSLEGGVFKDTQY
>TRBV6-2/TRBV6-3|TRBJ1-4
ASSYSQEKLF
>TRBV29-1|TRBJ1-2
SVGRDYGYT
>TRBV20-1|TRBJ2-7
SASALAVSYEQY